One T cell receptor (beta chain) is described in this entry. It lacks a known antigen. The input lacks base qualities; no much larger clone sits a single base away. After removal of 2 bases from V and 5 bases from J, the junction retains 2 bases not matched to a gene. From cysteine to phenylalanine, the CDR3 is 12 amino acids long. CDR3 DNA is the only sequence kept; it has 36 bases, read in frame from the first base. The CDR1 and CDR2 encoded by the germline V gene (reference sequence) are GTSNPN and SVGIG. The record originates from a study of shared clonotypes between healthy human individuals (dated by TCRdb to between 2020 and 2021). Regarding the research as a whole: Three men and a couple of women, aged 18 to 49 years, made up the cohort. For each donor, CD4 naive and CD4 memory were each run on three plates, CD8 naive on two plates, and CD8 memory on one plate. Per donor, leukapheresis produced somewhere between about 0.94 and 10 billion PBMCs. Different laboratories and diverse techniques were used to prepare libraries and sequence TCR repertoires, to increase sequencing depth and limit assay-specific biases. To estimate repertoire size and how much clonotype sharing occurs between individuals, the study deeply sequenced the blood TCR repertoires of 5 or 6 healthy adults.

Using the deep immunoSEQ assay, TCR CDR3 regions were amplified from genomic DNA by multiplex PCR. Extracted genomic DNA from each cell subset was distributed evenly across all wells of several immunoSEQ 96-well plates, and each plate was treated as a replicate. Each replicate PCR for sorted subsets received about 210 ng genomic DNA, equal to roughly 29,000 T cell genomes. The purified libraries were quantified using a Qubit 3.0 fluorometer, sized with a Bioanalyzer 2100, and then quantified again using the KAPA Library Quantification kit. A separate single-read 150-cycle Illumina NextSeq 550 flow cell was used to sequence each immunoSEQ 96-well plate. The source study handled its data this way. Because only junctional sequences without quality scores were contained in the immunoSEQ output, filtering matching that applied to full-length reads could not be performed. Sequences were annotated with PyIR, a Python wrapper for IgBLAST v1.9, using IMGT germline references to assign V/J genes and CDR3. Reads were filtered out if the reads had weak V/J assignments (E-value above 1e-6), no CDR3, stop codons, out-of-frame junctions, or ambiguous translated residues. V3J clonotypes were defined as sequences sharing the same inferred V gene, J gene, and CDR3 amino acid sequence. To compute the percentage overlap between repertoires, the number of shared unique clonotypes was divided by the size of the smaller repertoire. Richness of each repertoire was evaluated using RTK rarefaction, the Chao1 estimator, and Recon v2.1 estimates of unobserved clonotypes. For all TCRbeta clonotypes obtained by the gDNA method from a few donors, generation probabilities were computed with OLGA. In its TCRdb copy, this immuneACCESS table keeps in-frame sequences only and misses some clones. Where compared with another copy, unresolved V genes explain less than half of these, and the others have no known cause. From that table come the V and J calls and clone size; the DNA was used to work out D and trimming. The sample yields over a million clones; approximately 98% were counted once. About 0.4% of the sample goes to the ten largest clones.

What the research found in general, with its limitations: Pairwise subsampling led to the expectation that sequencing depth would affect the degree of clonotype sharing among donors. Higher generation probabilities were observed for clonotypes shared by all four sorted-subset donors than for non-shared clonotypes. Sampling was limited to blood, and TCR repertoires in tissue likely differ from TCR repertoires in blood. Around 5% of naive CD4, 3.5% of naive CD8, approximately 2.2% of memory CD4, and about 0.4% of memory CD8 clonotypes were shared across several donors. The genetic and exposure-history diversity represented was limited by the small number of donors. Even with the large sequencing depth, rarefaction of the sorted-subset datasets indicated that sequencing was incomplete. Naive subsets generally had larger estimated clonotype richness than memory subsets.

The donors were healthy, HIV-negative adults who had no recently reported acute infections or vaccinations. Every donor was a Caucasian adult residing in Nashville, Tennessee, USA. CD4+ T cells were enriched through magnetic negative selection, after which naive cells were positively selected on CD45RA and the remaining negative fraction served as the memory subset. Blood was obtained by leukapheresis, after which PBMCs were separated by Ficoll-Histopaque density gradient centrifugation and cryopreserved in liquid nitrogen vapor phase. Purity and quantity of every magnetically sorted T cell population were checked by analytical flow cytometry. Genomic DNA was isolated from each sorted fraction and quantified by UV absorbance on a Nanodrop 2000c.

The rearranged chain carries TRBV30 and TRBJ2-7; 8 bases in between match TRBD2. This clonotype was obtained from a man aged 25 to 40 in good health. Sequenced: naive CD4+ T cells sorted from blood. Per the publication, the cell subset or site label means: CD45RA+ positively selected. The CDR3 region has the sequence CAWSSGSHEQYF. The DNA is as follows: TGTGCCTGGAGTAGCGGGAGTCACGAGCAGTACTTC. Where the CDR3 stops, the reference TRBV30 and TRBJ2-7 genes take over; the full variable domain is SQTIHQWPATLVQPVGSPLSLECTVEGTSNPNLYWYRQAAGRGLQLLFYSVGIGQISSEVPQNLSASRPQDRQFILSSKKLLLSDSGFYLCAWSSGSHEQYFGPGTRLTVT.